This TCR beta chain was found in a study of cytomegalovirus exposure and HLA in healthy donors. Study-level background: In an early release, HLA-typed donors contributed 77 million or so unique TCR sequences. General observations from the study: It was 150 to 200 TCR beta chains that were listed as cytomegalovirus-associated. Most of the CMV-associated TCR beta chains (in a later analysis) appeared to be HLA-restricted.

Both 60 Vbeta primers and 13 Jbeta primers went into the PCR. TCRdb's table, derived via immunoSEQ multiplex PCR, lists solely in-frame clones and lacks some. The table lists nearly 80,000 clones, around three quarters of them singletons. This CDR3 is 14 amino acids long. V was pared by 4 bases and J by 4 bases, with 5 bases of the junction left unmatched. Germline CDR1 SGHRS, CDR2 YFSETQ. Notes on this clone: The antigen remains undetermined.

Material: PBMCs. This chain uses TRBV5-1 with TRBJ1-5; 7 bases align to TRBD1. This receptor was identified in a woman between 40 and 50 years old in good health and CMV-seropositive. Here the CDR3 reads CASSPGQPNQPQHF. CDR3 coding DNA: TGCGCCAGCAGCCCGGGACAGCCAAATCAGCCCCAGCATTTT.